The 23 T cell receptor beta chains given below trace back to one sample, sequenced in a study of cytomegalovirus exposure and HLA in healthy donors. Both 60 Vbeta primers and 13 Jbeta primers went into the PCR. Libraries were prepared by immunoSEQ multiplex PCR; TCRdb keeps only in-frame clonotypes and omits some of them. The table records more than 80,000 clones, 70% to 75% of them present only once. Sequencing input: PBMCs. These receptors were taken from a man between 60 and 75 years old in good health and CMV-seronegative.

CDR3 region: CASSRQGAGTEAFF. The CDR3, as DNA: TGCGCCAGCAGCCGTCAGGGGGCGGGTACTGAAGCTTTCTTT. The V gene is TRBV4-1, the J gene TRBJ1-1, with TRBD1 identical over 8 bases. After removal of 4 bases from V and 5 bases from J, the junction contained 6 bases not matched to a gene. The CDR3 has 14 residues. Germline lookup yields CDR1 MGHRA and CDR2 YSYEKL.

This clone occurred a few times. An end of the junction differs from the germline gene, which may be a read error. The genes are TRBV29-1 and TRBJ1-2, with TRBD1 identical over 7 bases. The length of the CDR3 is 11 residues. CDR1 is SQVTM and CDR2 is ANQGSEA in the germline V gene. The DNA of the CDR3 is TGCAGCGTGGGGGGAGACAGGGCCTTCTCCTTC. Its translation is CSVGGDRAFSF.

This chain joins TRBV6-5 and TRBJ1-6; 7 positions agree with TRBD1. Germline loops: CDR1 MNHEY, CDR2 SVGAGI. CDR3 length: 16 residues. The V and J ends lost 2 bases and 3 bases, in that order; junction bases with no gene match: 4. The CDR3 sequence is CASSYGRTGYNSPLHF. CDR3 in DNA: TGTGCCAGCAGTTACGGACGGACAGGCTATAATTCACCCCTCCACTTT.

This chain uses TRBV2 with TRBJ1-1; unclear D gene. The V and J ends lost 1 base and 0 bases respectively, with 6 bases between them. Germline assignment: CDR1 SNHLY and CDR2 FYNNEI. The CDR3 sequence is 14 residues long. CDR3 protein: CASSEVVVNTEAFF. CDR3 sequence (DNA): TGTGCCAGCAGTGAAGTTGTAGTGAACACTGAAGCTTTCTTT.

The J gene is TRBJ2-7, the V gene TRBV9, with D tentatively TRBD2 (5 bases). The V end was cut by 0 bases, the J end by 2 bases, with 9 bases between. The CDR3 loop spans 14 amino acids. Germline V gene lookup returns CDR1 SGDLS and CDR2 YYNGEE. CDR3 loop: CASSVGGFPYEQYF. The CDR3 DNA follows: TGTGCCAGCAGCGTAGGAGGGTTCCCCTACGAGCAGTACTTC.

V and J are TRBV10-3 and TRBJ1-1; TRBD1 might be the D (5 bases). The germline V and J ends were trimmed by 6 bases and 1 base, with 9 bases remaining between them. The CDR3 loop spans 13 amino acids. Germline-derived CDR1 and CDR2 are ENHRY and SYGVKD. The CDR3 sequence is CAISAGQNTEAFF. DNA for the CDR3: TGTGCCATCAGCGCCGGACAGAACACTGAAGCTTTCTTT.

This clone was observed a few times. The chain uses TRBV19 and TRBJ2-3, with 11 positions matching TRBD2. Trimming removed 7 bases from V and 3 bases from J; junction bases left unmatched: 6. Germline V gene data show CDR1 as LNHDA and CDR2 as SQIVND (reference sequence). The CDR3 has 15 residues. The CDR3 loop is CASTLTSGATDTQYF. In nucleotides, the CDR3 is TGTGCCAGTACCCTGACTAGCGGGGCGACAGATACGCAGTATTTT.

The chain couples TRBV6-4 to TRBJ2-1; 10 nucleotides align to TRBD2. The CDR3 consists of 15 residues. Germline values: CDR1 MRHNA, CDR2 SNTAGT. V shed 5 bases, J shed 3 bases, and the junction held 4 bases outside the gene matches. The CDR3 region is CASSLSGGDYNEQFF. CDR3 nucleotides: TGTGCCAGCAGTTTAAGCGGGGGGGACTACAATGAGCAGTTCTTC.

Only a few counts were recorded for this clone. The chain employs TRBV25-1 and TRBJ1-1, with D perhaps matching TRBD1 (6 bases). V lost 4 bases and J 5 bases, leaving 20 bases between the germline ends. Germline CDR1 reads MGHDK; CDR2 reads SYGVNS. The CDR3 has 16 residues. CDR3 nucleotide sequence: TGTGCCAGCAGTGCCGAGGAGTGGGGGCCTGGGACTGAAGCTTTCTTT. This encodes CASSAEEWGPGTEAFF.

The chain joins TRBV27 to TRBJ1-6; D is uncertain. CDR3 length: 13 residues. V lost 10 bases to trimming and J lost 5 bases, with 12 bases between them. Germline V lookup: CDR1 MNHEY, CDR2 SMNVEV (reference sequence). As DNA, the CDR3 is TGTGCCACCTCAATATCAGATAATTCACCCCTCCACTTT. It encodes CATSISDNSPLHF.

This clone was recorded many times. The chain recombines TRBV5-1 with TRBJ1-1; D is ambiguous. CDR1 is SGHRS and CDR2 is YFSETQ in the germline V gene. The CDR3 contains 12 residues. Trimming removed 1 base at V and 3 bases at J, with 4 bases between. As DNA, the CDR3 is TGCGCCAGCAGCTTGCAGGACACTGAAGCTTTCTTT. The encoded protein is CASSLQDTEAFF.

This chain joins TRBV19 and TRBJ2-7; no firm D call. The CDR3 is 13 residues long. CDR1 LNHDA and CDR2 SQIVND come from the germline V gene (reference sequence). V lost 5 bases and J lost 6, with 14 bases in between. In nucleotides, the CDR3 is TGTGCCAGTAGTGTACAGATGGCGTTCGAGCAGTACTTC. Amino acids: CASSVQMAFEQYF.

The chain links TRBV7-2 to TRBJ1-5; D might be TRBD1 (5 bases). The V gene lost 2 bases and the J gene lost 7 bases, with 9 bases spanning the gap. CDR3 length equals 13 residues. Germline CDR1 and CDR2: SGHTA and FQGNSA. The chain's CDR3 is CASSLSGHQPQHF. The CDR3 DNA sequence: TGTGCCAGCAGCTTATCAGGGCACCAGCCCCAGCATTTT.

This sequence joins TRBV19 and TRBJ2-2; 9 bases line up with TRBD1. V was pared by 9 bases and J by 5 bases, with 7 bases of the junction left unmatched. The CDR3 has 14 amino acids. The germline gives CDR1 LNHDA, CDR2 SQIVND (reference sequence). The CDR3 protein is CASLDRGLTGELFF. CDR3 coding DNA: TGTGCCAGCCTGGACAGGGGCTTGACCGGGGAGCTGTTTTTT. The full variable domain, completed using reference TRBV19 and TRBJ2-2, is DGGITQSPKYLFRKEGQNVTLSCEQNLNHDAMYWYRQDPGQGLRLIYYSQIVNDFQKGDIAEGYSVSREKKESFPLTVTSAQKNPTAFYLCASLDRGLTGELFFGEGSRLTVL.

The chain is built from TRBV5-1 and TRBJ2-3; 7 positions agree with TRBD2. CDR3 length: 15 amino acids. The ends lost 5 bases at V and 0 bases at J; junction bases unmatched: 6. The germline gives CDR1 SGHRS, CDR2 YFSETQ. The CDR3 nucleotides are TGCGCCAGCAGTAAGGATAGCGGGAGCACAGATACGCAGTATTTT. This encodes CASSKDSGSTDTQYF.

The chain joins TRBV6-1 to TRBJ1-6; D unclear. The CDR3 has 14 amino acids. The V end lost 2 bases, the J end lost 9 bases, and 11 bases lay between the germline ends. Germline CDR1 and CDR2: MNHNS and SASEGT. The CDR3 DNA reads as TGTGCCAGCAGTGAACTGCGACAAGGTTCACCCCTCCACTTT. Translated, it gives CASSELRQGSPLHF.

The chain carries TRBV4-1 and TRBJ2-2; no reliable D call. Germline V gives CDR1 MGHRA, CDR2 YSYEKL. Trimming cost V 4 bases and J 5 bases, with 11 bases left between them. There are 14 residues in the CDR3. In DNA form, the CDR3 reads TGCGCCAGCAGCCCTAGTACCGGGACCGGGGAGCTGTTTTTT. This sequence encodes CASSPSTGTGELFF.

J is TRBJ2-7 and V is TRBV6-6; 11 bases align to TRBD1. From germline, CDR1 is MNHNY and CDR2 SVGAGI (reference sequence). V lost 4 bases and J lost 3; bases outside the gene matches: 5. The CDR3 spans 15 residues. The CDR3 here is CASSSSGTGGYEQYF. Here the CDR3 DNA reads TGTGCCAGCAGTTCCTCCGGGACAGGGGGCTACGAGCAGTACTTC.

The chain links TRBV27 to TRBJ1-3; TRBD1 might be the D (6 bases). This CDR3 has 18 amino acids. The germline V gene encodes CDR1 MNHEY and CDR2 SMNVEV (reference sequence). V gave up 2 bases and J gave up 4 bases, with 21 bases separating them. The CDR3 sequence: CASSLPPQGIRGGNTIYF. CDR3 nucleotide sequence: TGTGCCAGCAGTTTACCACCCCAGGGGATCCGGGGAGGAAACACCATATATTTT.

CDR3 DNA sequence: TGTGCCAGACCTGGGGGAGGGGTCCACACTAACTATGGCTACACCTTC. Its translation: CARPGGGVHTNYGYTF. The chain employs TRBV6-4 and TRBJ1-2; D might be TRBD1 (5 bases). The germline V gene has CDR1 MRHNA and CDR2 SNTAGT. The length of the CDR3 is 16 residues. V was trimmed by 9 bases and J by 0 bases, leaving 20 bases between them.

The CDR3 spells CASSAGQGARNQPQHF. The CDR3 coding sequence is TGTGCCAGCAGTGCCGGACAGGGGGCGCGCAATCAGCCCCAGCATTTT. The chain recombines TRBV6-1 with TRBJ1-5; 11 nucleotides agree with TRBD1. Germline trimming cut 4 bases from V and 2 bases from J; bases unmatched to any gene: 4. This CDR3 has 16 residues. Germline lookup yields CDR1 MNHNS and CDR2 SASEGT.

The genes are TRBV10-3 and TRBJ2-7; 7 nucleotides align to TRBD1. Trimming took 9 bases from V and 2 from J; bases not matched to a gene: 10. Germline CDR1 and CDR2: ENHRY and SYGVKD. CDR3 length: 14 residues. The CDR3 spells CAMKSGTDTYEQYF. In DNA, the CDR3 is TGTGCCATGAAATCCGGGACAGATACCTACGAGCAGTACTTC.

CDR3 nucleotide sequence: TGCGCCAGCAGTGATCGAGGACAGGTTGATTACGAGCAGTACTTC. It yields the protein CASSDRGQVDYEQYF. The chain couples TRBV10-2 to TRBJ2-7; the match to TRBD1 covers 7 bases. J gave up 4 bases and V 3 bases, and 9 bases lay outside the gene matches. The CDR3 is 15 amino acids. Germline V gives CDR1 WSHSY, CDR2 SAAADI.